The 3 T cell receptor beta chains in this list originate from one sample, sequenced in a study of CD8+ T cells in alopecia areata. Specified treatment: oral pan-JAK inhibitor, 5-10 mg twice daily. Following extraction, RNA underwent reverse transcription to cDNA, which served as the sequencing template. The data were produced by immunoSEQ multiplex PCR, yet TCRdb's version contains in-frame clones alone and is incomplete. The sample shows about 210,000 clones, under 70% of them seen only once. The specimen comprised CD4+ T cells sorted from blood, sampled at approximately week 42, from a patient treated with tofacitinib. The receptors shown here come from a human donor with alopecia areata.

The gene calls are TRBV30 and TRBJ2-5; D unclear. The V end was cut by 2 bases, the J end by 5 bases, with 12 bases between. The germline gives CDR1 GTSNPN, CDR2 SVGIG (reference sequence). The CDR3 consists of 13 residues. The CDR3 nucleotides are TGTGCCTGGAGTCCTAAGGGCATGGAGACCCAGTACTTC. It is translated as CAWSPKGMETQYF.

The gene calls are TRBV7-2 and TRBJ2-5, with D possibly being TRBD2 (5 bases). V was pared by 3 bases and J by 4 bases, with 15 bases between. Germline V gene lookup returns CDR1 SGHTA and CDR2 FQGNSA. The CDR3 runs to 15 residues. This CDR3 reads CASSFGLPRAETQYF. For the CDR3, the DNA is TGTGCCAGCAGCTTCGGACTGCCGAGGGCAGAGACCCAGTACTTC.

V usage is TRBV2 and J usage is TRBJ1-1; TRBD1 aligns across 9 bases. This CDR3 has 13 amino acids. Germline V gene sequence: CDR1 SNHLY, CDR2 FYNNEI. V was clipped by 6 bases and J by 6 bases; unmatched bases: 5. CDR3 coding DNA: TGTGCCAGCAGCCTAAGGACAGGGGCTGAAGCTTTCTTT. It codes for CASSLRTGAEAFF.